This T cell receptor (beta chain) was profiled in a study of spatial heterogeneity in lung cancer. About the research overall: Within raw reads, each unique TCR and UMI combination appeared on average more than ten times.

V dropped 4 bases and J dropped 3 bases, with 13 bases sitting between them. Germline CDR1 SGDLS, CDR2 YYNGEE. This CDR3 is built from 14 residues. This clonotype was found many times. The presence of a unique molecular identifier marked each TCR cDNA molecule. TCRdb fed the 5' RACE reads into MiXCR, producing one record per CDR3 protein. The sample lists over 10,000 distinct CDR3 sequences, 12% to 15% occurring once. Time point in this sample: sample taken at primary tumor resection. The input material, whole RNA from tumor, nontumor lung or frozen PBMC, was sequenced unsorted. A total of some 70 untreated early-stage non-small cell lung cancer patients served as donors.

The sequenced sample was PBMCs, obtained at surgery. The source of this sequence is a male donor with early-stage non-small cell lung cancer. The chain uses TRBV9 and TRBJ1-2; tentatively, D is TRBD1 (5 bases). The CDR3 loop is CASSPRQWDYGYTF. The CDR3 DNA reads TGTGCCAGCAGCCCACGACAGTGGGACTATGGCTACACCTTC.